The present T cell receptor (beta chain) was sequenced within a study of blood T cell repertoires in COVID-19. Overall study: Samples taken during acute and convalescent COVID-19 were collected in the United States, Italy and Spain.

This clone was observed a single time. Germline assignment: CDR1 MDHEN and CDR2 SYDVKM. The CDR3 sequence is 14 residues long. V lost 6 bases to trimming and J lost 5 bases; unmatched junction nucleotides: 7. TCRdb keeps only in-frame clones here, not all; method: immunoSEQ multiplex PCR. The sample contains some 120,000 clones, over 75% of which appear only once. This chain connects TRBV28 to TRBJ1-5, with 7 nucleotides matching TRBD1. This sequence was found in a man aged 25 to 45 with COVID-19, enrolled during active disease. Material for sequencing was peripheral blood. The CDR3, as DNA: TGTGCCAGCAGCCTTCCGGGACAGCATCAGCCCCAGCATTTT. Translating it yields CASSLPGQHQPQHF.